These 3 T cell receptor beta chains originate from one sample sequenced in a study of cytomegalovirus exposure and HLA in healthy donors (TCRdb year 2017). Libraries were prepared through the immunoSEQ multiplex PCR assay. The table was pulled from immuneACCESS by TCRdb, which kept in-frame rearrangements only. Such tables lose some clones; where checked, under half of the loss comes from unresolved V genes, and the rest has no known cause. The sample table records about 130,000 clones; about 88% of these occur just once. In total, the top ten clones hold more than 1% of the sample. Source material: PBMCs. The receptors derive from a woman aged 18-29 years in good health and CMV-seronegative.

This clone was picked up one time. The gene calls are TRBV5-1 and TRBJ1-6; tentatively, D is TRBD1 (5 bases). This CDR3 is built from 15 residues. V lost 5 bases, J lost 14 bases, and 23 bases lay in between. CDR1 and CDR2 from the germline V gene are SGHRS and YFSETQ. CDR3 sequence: CASRTTAQSTQSLHF. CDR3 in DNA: TGCGCCAGCAGAACGACAGCCCAGAGCACGCAATCCCTCCACTTT.

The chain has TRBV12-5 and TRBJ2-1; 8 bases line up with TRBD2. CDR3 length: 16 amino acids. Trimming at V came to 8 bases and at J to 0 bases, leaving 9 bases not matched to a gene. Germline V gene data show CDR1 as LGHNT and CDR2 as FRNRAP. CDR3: CASCARGDSSYNEQFF. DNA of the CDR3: TGTGCTAGTTGTGCGCGGGGGGATAGCTCCTACAATGAGCAGTTCTTC.

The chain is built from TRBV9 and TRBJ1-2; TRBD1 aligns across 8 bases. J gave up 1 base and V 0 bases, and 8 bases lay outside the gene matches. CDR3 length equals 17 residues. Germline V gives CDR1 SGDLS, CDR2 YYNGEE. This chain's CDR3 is CASSVEAGGGGNYGYTF. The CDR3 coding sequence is TGTGCCAGCAGCGTAGAGGCAGGGGGCGGGGGTAACTATGGCTACACCTTC.